One sample yielded the 18 T cell receptor beta chains listed below, sequenced in a study of lymphopenia after photon versus proton radiotherapy. The protocol was immunoSEQ multiplex PCR, while the TCRdb copy is restricted to in-frame clones and leaves out a portion. The table includes over 55,000 clones, more than 75% detected once. The sequencing used peripheral blood, collected from a patient treated with proton-based radiotherapy. All receptors come from a man at least 80 years old with esophageal cancer.

This clone was seen a single time. The rearrangement links TRBV7-7 to TRBJ2-2, with TRBD2 matching 11 bases. Germline assignment: CDR1 SSHAT and CDR2 FNYEAQ (reference sequence). CDR3 length equals 15 residues. The V segment lost 4 bases and the J segment 6 bases; nucleotides outside the gene matches: 4. This chain's CDR3 is CASSSSGRRSGELFF. The CDR3 coding sequence is TGTGCCAGCAGCTCTAGCGGGAGGAGGTCCGGGGAGCTGTTTTTT.

The genes are TRBV11-2 and TRBJ2-3; no reliable D call. Germline V gene lookup returns CDR1 SGHAT and CDR2 FQNNGV. CDR3 size: 13 residues. V lost 0 bases to trimming and J lost 6 bases, with 7 bases between them. CDR3 in amino acids: CASSLELGDTQYF. The CDR3 coding sequence is TGTGCCAGCAGCTTAGAGCTCGGTGATACGCAGTATTTT.

This chain joins TRBV10-3 and TRBJ2-2; D gene ambiguous. The CDR3 consists of 14 residues. Trimming took off 7 bases at V and 1 base at J, with 10 bases between the two ends. CDR1 is ENHRY, CDR2 SYGVKD, per germline. CDR3 sequence (DNA): TGTGCCATCAAAGGGCAGTGGAACACCGGGGAGCTGTTTTTT. Its translation is CAIKGQWNTGELFF.

The chain combines TRBV25-1 with TRBJ2-3; perhaps TRBD1 as D (6 bases). Germline V gene sequence: CDR1 MGHDK, CDR2 SYGVNS. Trimming pared 6 bases from V and 6 bases from J, leaving 16 bases between. This CDR3 spans 14 amino acids. CDR3 sequence: CASSPPGVRDTQYF. The CDR3 DNA reads TGTGCCAGCAGCCCCCCAGGGGTGAGGGATACGCAGTATTTT.

The V gene is TRBV6-6, the J gene TRBJ1-2; D ambiguous. Germline V CDR1 and CDR2: MNHNY, SVGAGI (reference sequence). V lost 11 bases to trimming and J lost 7 bases, with 17 bases between them. CDR3 size: 12 residues. CDR3 amino acids: CAAAPRERGYTF. CDR3 bases: TGTGCCGCTGCGCCAAGGGAGCGTGGCTACACCTTC.

V and J are TRBV9 and TRBJ1-5; 11 bases are shared with TRBD1. V dropped 4 bases and J dropped 7; count of bases not matched to a gene: 13. This CDR3 has 17 residues. Germline V gene data show CDR1 as SGDLS and CDR2 as YYNGEE. CDR3 in amino acids: CASSTTGQGAFRQPQHF. The CDR3 DNA reads as TGTGCCAGCAGCACTACCGGACAGGGGGCGTTTAGGCAGCCCCAGCATTTT.

This clone showed up just once. This chain links TRBV27 with TRBJ2-1, with D tentatively TRBD1 (6 bases). Germline V gene lookup returns CDR1 MNHEY and CDR2 SMNVEV (reference sequence). This CDR3 spans 12 amino acids. V lost 6 bases to trimming and J lost 15 bases, with 18 bases between them. The CDR3 spells CASRPIRGPGFF. The CDR3 nucleotides read TGTGCCAGCAGACCGATCAGGGGTCCTGGGTTCTTC.

This sequence joins TRBV7-3 and TRBJ1-1; tentative D call: TRBD1 (5 bases). Per germline, CDR1 SGHTA and CDR2 FQGTGA. CDR3 length: 14 amino acids. V was clipped by 1 base and J by 4 bases, with 10 bases between them. CDR3 in DNA: TGTGCCAGCAGCTTAAGGGGACGGGGCACTGAAGCTTTCTTT. Its translation is CASSLRGRGTEAFF.

The CDR3 spells CASSEVGRFNEKLFF. Written as DNA, the CDR3 is TGTGCCAGCAGTGAAGTGGGACGGTTCAATGAAAAACTGTTTTTT. This chain joins TRBV2 and TRBJ1-4; D might be TRBD1 (5 bases). Germline V lookup: CDR1 SNHLY, CDR2 FYNNEI. The CDR3 totals 15 residues. The germline V and J ends were trimmed by 1 base and 5 bases, with 11 bases remaining between them.

This clone was observed once. V usage is TRBV11-2 and J usage is TRBJ1-2, with D possibly being TRBD1 (6 bases). The CDR3 contains 12 residues. Germline CDR1 is SGHAT and CDR2 is FQNNGV. Trimming stripped 3 bases from V and 7 bases from J, with 9 bases between. The CDR3 is CASSFQGSGYTF. The CDR3 DNA reads as TGTGCCAGCAGCTTCCAGGGGTCTGGCTACACCTTC. The whole variable domain, filled in from reference TRBV11-2 and TRBJ1-2, reads EAGVAQSPRYKIIEKRQSVAFWCNPISGHATLYWYQQILGQGPKLLIQFQNNGVVDDSQLPKDRFSAERLKGVDSTLKIQPAKLEDSAVYLCASSFQGSGYTFGSGTRLTVV.

The rearrangement links TRBV5-1 to TRBJ2-3; 9 positions agree with TRBD1. Germline V lookup: CDR1 SGHRS, CDR2 YFSETQ. The CDR3 runs 16 residues. J lost 4 bases, V lost 3 bases, and 9 bases had no gene match. The CDR3 coding sequence is TGCGCCAGCAGCTCCACGACAGGGGGGTGGTCAGATACGCAGTATTTT. This codes for CASSSTTGGWSDTQYF.

This clone was detected once. The chain couples TRBV29-1 to TRBJ2-1, with 12 bases identical to TRBD2. The CDR3 loop spans 17 amino acids. The V and J ends lost 4 bases and 7 bases, in that order; junction bases with no gene match: 14. CDR1 is SQVTM and CDR2 is ANQGSEA in the germline V gene. CDR3 sequence reads: CSVVRLAGVVRINEQFF. DNA of the CDR3: TGCAGCGTTGTAAGACTAGCGGGAGTGGTAAGAATAAATGAGCAGTTCTTC.

The CDR3, as DNA: TGCGCCAGCAGCGCCCGAGGGGGCGAGACCCAGTACTTC. Translated, it gives CASSARGGETQYF. The gene calls are TRBV5-1 and TRBJ2-5, with 7 bases identical to TRBD1. The germline V gene has CDR1 SGHRS and CDR2 YFSETQ. The CDR3 consists of 13 residues. V lost 4 bases to trimming and J lost 5 bases; unmatched junction nucleotides: 5.

The J gene is TRBJ1-2, the V gene TRBV5-4; possible D gene TRBD1, 6 bases. This CDR3 spans 13 amino acids. The V end lost 1 base, the J end lost 10 bases, and 14 bases lay between the germline ends. Germline lookup yields CDR1 SGHNT and CDR2 YYREEE (reference sequence). The chain's CDR3 is CASSLNRVGAYTF. CDR3 in DNA: TGTGCCAGCAGCTTGAACAGGGTGGGCGCCTACACCTTC.

The V gene is TRBV21-1, the J gene TRBJ1-5. TRBV21-1 is flagged as a pseudogene. The CDR3 covers 11 residues. The CDR3 region is CASSKDQPQHF. The CDR3 DNA sequence: TGTGCCAGCAGCAAGGATCAGCCCCAGCATTTT.

This clone turned up a few times. The V call is TRBV5-8, the J call TRBJ2-2; 7 nucleotides agree with TRBD2. This CDR3 has 15 residues. The V and J ends lost 4 bases and 5 bases, in that order; junction bases with no gene match: 8. From germline, CDR1 is SGHTS and CDR2 YDEGEE. CDR3 sequence (DNA): TGTGCCAGCAGCCCCTTTTCCGGGAGGACCGGGGAGCTGTTTTTT. It yields the protein CASSPFSGRTGELFF.

This clone was observed a single time. The CDR3 nucleotides read TGTGCCAGCAGTCGCGGTAGCACAGATACGCAGTATTTT. Translating gives CASSRGSTDTQYF. This chain connects TRBV13 to TRBJ2-3; D is unresolved. Germline CDR1 is PRHDT and CDR2 is FYEKMQ (reference sequence). This CDR3 is built from 13 residues. V lost 6 bases and J 0 bases, leaving 7 bases between the germline ends.

The chain employs TRBV11-2 and TRBJ2-1, with a possible D match to TRBD1 (6 bases). CDR3 length: 16 residues. CDR1 SGHAT and CDR2 FQNNGV come from the germline V gene. The germline V and J ends were trimmed by 1 base and 0 bases, with 10 bases remaining between them. CDR3 sequence reads: CASSLGGPLSYNEQFF. The CDR3 DNA is TGTGCCAGCAGCTTAGGGGGGCCGCTCTCCTACAATGAGCAGTTCTTC. Full variable domain (remainder filled in from reference TRBV11-2 and TRBJ2-1): EAGVAQSPRYKIIEKRQSVAFWCNPISGHATLYWYQQILGQGPKLLIQFQNNGVVDDSQLPKDRFSAERLKGVDSTLKIQPAKLEDSAVYLCASSLGGPLSYNEQFFGPGTRLTVL.